This TCR beta chain was captured by sequencing in a study of cytomegalovirus exposure and HLA in healthy donors. Across the whole study: Both the 120 or so validation repertoires and the approximately 670 first-cohort repertoires used the same platform, as reported by a later analysis. Overall study results and limits: It was reported that the classifier diagnosed cytomegalovirus status with high specificity and sensitivity in both the original and validation cohorts. Rarity characterized most TCR sequences, yet some public TCRs appeared in many donors.

Sequencing was performed with immunoSEQ multiplex PCR; in TCRdb, only in-frame clones are kept and a portion is missing. The table includes a few hundred thousand clones, approximately 90% detected once. Germline values: CDR1 MNHNS, CDR2 SASEGT. V shed 6 bases and J 0 bases; nucleotides not matched to a gene: 6. This CDR3 region has 15 residues. Notes on this clone: Antigen specificity is unknown.

The material sequenced was PBMCs. The TCR was taken from a woman aged 18-29 years in good health and CMV-seronegative. The V and J genes are TRBV6-1 and TRBJ2-7, with 9 bases aligning to TRBD1. DNA for the CDR3: TGTGCCAGCAGATTCGAGACAGGGGGCTCCTACGAGCAGTACTTC. It codes for CASRFETGGSYEQYF.